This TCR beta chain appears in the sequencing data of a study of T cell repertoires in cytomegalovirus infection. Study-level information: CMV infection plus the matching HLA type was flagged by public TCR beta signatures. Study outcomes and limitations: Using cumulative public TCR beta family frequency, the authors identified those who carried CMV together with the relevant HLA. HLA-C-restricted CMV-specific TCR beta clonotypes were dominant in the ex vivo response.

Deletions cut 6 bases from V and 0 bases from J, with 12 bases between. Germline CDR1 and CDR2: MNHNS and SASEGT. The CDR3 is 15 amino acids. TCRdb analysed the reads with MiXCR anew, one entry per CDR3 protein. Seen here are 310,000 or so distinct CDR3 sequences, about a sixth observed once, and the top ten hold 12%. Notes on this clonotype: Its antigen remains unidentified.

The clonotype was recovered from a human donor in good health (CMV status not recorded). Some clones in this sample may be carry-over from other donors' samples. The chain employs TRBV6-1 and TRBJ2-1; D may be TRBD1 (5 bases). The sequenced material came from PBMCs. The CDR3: CASRSTVYSYNEQFF. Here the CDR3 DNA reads TGTGCCAGCAGGTCGACAGTCTACTCCTACAATGAGCAGTTCTTC.